These T cell receptor beta chains were read from a single sample in a study of blood T cell repertoires in COVID-19. Repertoires were generated with immunoSEQ multiplex PCR, while TCRdb's copy carries only in-frame clones and drops some. Of 100,000 or so clones listed, about 85% are singletons. The source material was peripheral blood. The receptors were gathered from a human donor in a cohort sampled during active COVID-19. Both conserved end residues are part of each CDR3. A D gene is named only where the DNA matches it firmly. Rows may omit the clone size; those that give it use once, few, many or a size class.

V: TRBV12-5; size: -; D: TRBD2; J: TRBJ2-7; DNA: TGTGCTAGTGGACTAGCGGGAGCCTACGAGCAGTACTTC; CDR3: CASGLAGAYEQYF
V: TRBV6-5; size: -; D: TRBD1; J: TRBJ1-2; DNA: TGTGCCACCCAGGGGGTGTGGGGCTACACCTTC; CDR3: CATQGVWGYTF
V: TRBV19; size: -; D: -; J: TRBJ1-1; DNA: TGTGCCAGTAGAGCGGGATCCAGCGGTACTGAAGCTTTCTTT; CDR3: CASRAGSSGTEAFF
V: TRBV7-2; size: -; D: TRBD1; J: TRBJ1-3; DNA: TGTGCCAGCAGCAAGGGACAGGTGGGAAACACCATATATTTT; CDR3: CASSKGQVGNTIYF
V: TRBV9; size: -; D: TRBD2; J: TRBJ2-1; DNA: TGTGCCAGCAGCCTCCCCCAGGGACTAGCGGGAGGCGGCTCCTACAATGAGCAGTTCTTC; CDR3: CASSLPQGLAGGGSYNEQFF
V: TRBV7-8; size: -; D: -; J: TRBJ1-1; DNA: TGTGCCAGCAGCTTAGAGGGGGGGGTTTCTGAAGCTTTCTTT; CDR3: CASSLEGGVSEAFF
V: TRBV5-1; size: once; D: -; J: TRBJ2-7; DNA: TGCGCCAGCAGCTTGGCTAGCGTTCCCTACGAGCAGTACTTC; CDR3: CASSLASVPYEQYF
V: TRBV6-2/TRBV6-3; size: -; D: -; J: TRBJ1-1; DNA: TGTGCCAGCAGTTACTCGATCCCAGGGCCAAGCATGAACACTGAAGCTTTCTTT; CDR3: CASSYSIPGPSMNTEAFF
V: TRBV11-2; size: few; D: -; J: TRBJ2-3; DNA: TGTGCCAGCAGCTTCCGCTTCTCCGGGGGGCGGATCACAGATACGCAGTATTTT; CDR3: CASSFRFSGGRITDTQYF
V: TRBV15; size: -; D: -; J: TRBJ2-7; DNA: TGTGCCACCAGCAGGACAGGCGCCTACGAGCAGTACTTC; CDR3: CATSRTGAYEQYF
V: TRBV2; size: once; D: TRBD1; J: TRBJ1-4; DNA: TGTGCCAGCATTGGGACAGGGTCCGCAAAACTGTTTTTT; CDR3: CASIGTGSAKLFF
V: TRBV19; size: -; D: TRBD1; J: TRBJ1-6; DNA: TGTGCCAGTAAATATGGCAGGGGGGATTCACCCCTCCACTTT; CDR3: CASKYGRGDSPLHF
V: TRBV9; size: -; D: -; J: TRBJ2-2; DNA: TGTGCCAGCAGCGACAGTTTCACCGGGGAGCTGTTTTTT; CDR3: CASSDSFTGELFF
V: TRBV11-2; size: -; D: -; J: TRBJ2-7; DNA: TGTGCCAGCAGCTTGACAGATCTAGGGCCCTACGAGCAGTACTTC; CDR3: CASSLTDLGPYEQYF
V: TRBV28; size: -; D: TRBD1; J: TRBJ2-3; DNA: TGTGCCAGCAGCCGGACAGGTTGGGACACAGATACGCAGTATTTT; CDR3: CASSRTGWDTDTQYF
V: TRBV7-7; size: -; D: TRBD1; J: TRBJ2-1; DNA: TGTGCCAGCAGCATAGGACAGGGGGCTGACAATGAGCAGTTCTTC; CDR3: CASSIGQGADNEQFF
V: TRBV5-4; size: -; D: TRBD2; J: TRBJ2-1; DNA: TGTGCCAGCAGCTTGACGGCTAGCGGGGGCTACAATGAGCAGTTCTTC; CDR3: CASSLTASGGYNEQFF
V: TRBV20-1; size: -; D: TRBD2; J: TRBJ2-1; DNA: TGCAGTGCTAGTGGCGGGGGGTCGTTATCGGATGAGCAGTTCTTC; CDR3: CSASGGGSLSDEQFF
V: TRBV18; size: -; D: -; J: TRBJ1-1; DNA: TGTGCCAGCTCAAGGGGGAACACTGAAGCTTTCTTT; CDR3: CASSRGNTEAFF
V: TRBV18; size: -; D: TRBD1; J: TRBJ2-7; DNA: TGTGCCAGCTCCGAGGGACAGGGGGTCGGCGAGCAGTACTTC; CDR3: CASSEGQGVGEQYF
V: TRBV11-3; size: -; D: -; J: TRBJ2-5; DNA: TGTGCCAGCAGCCATAGCGGCTCGTCGGGCCAAGAGACCCAGTACTTC; CDR3: CASSHSGSSGQETQYF
V: TRBV7-9; size: -; D: -; J: TRBJ1-1; DNA: TGTGCCAGCAGCATCAGGGGTGGGGACACTGAAGCTTTCTTT; CDR3: CASSIRGGDTEAFF
V: TRBV6-6; size: -; D: -; J: TRBJ2-1; DNA: TGTGCCAGCAGTGCTACCGGGGATGAGCAGTTCTTC; CDR3: CASSATGDEQFF
V: TRBV19; size: few; D: -; J: TRBJ2-3; DNA: TGTGCCAGTAGTGACAGATCCGCCACCTCCACAGATACGCAGTATTTT; CDR3: CASSDRSATSTDTQYF
V: TRBV20-1; size: once; D: TRBD2; J: TRBJ2-7; DNA: TGCAGTGCTAGTGGGCTACTAGCGGAACCCTACGAGCAGTACTTC; CDR3: CSASGLLAEPYEQYF
V: TRBV5-1; size: -; D: TRBD1; J: TRBJ1-1; DNA: TGCGCCAGCAGCCTGCCGGACAGGGGATTTGATGAAGCTTTCTTT; CDR3: CASSLPDRGFDEAFF